A single sample gave rise to the 27 T cell receptor beta chains below, sequenced in a study of T-cell reconstitution after alpha-beta-depleted transplantation in children (dated by TCRdb to between 2015 and 2016). The treatment or condition label here, explained by the study, means: allogeneic hematopoietic cell transplantation with graft depleted of TCRalphabeta T cells and CD19 B cells. Library preparation employed PCR. TCRdb shows the sequencer as Illumina HiSeq 2500. TCR libraries were prepared with molecular barcoding, using unique molecular identifiers to normalize TCRbeta repertoire quantification. TCRdb took the public reads, trimmed them with fastp at Q25, ran MiXCR for clone calling and kept in-frame beta chains. Every distinct CDR3 protein forms one entry, paired with its most common genes and DNA. Across this sample there are almost 600,000 distinct CDR3 sequences, with 25% to 30% seen only once. In total, the top ten clones hold around a third of the sample.

Specimen: PBMCs, collected before TCRalphabeta/CD19-depleted stem cell transplant. The receptors were gathered from a boy under two years old with Wiskott-Aldrich syndrome, due to receive a stem cell transplant.

This clonotype was picked up a small number of times. The chain couples TRBV5-1 to TRBJ2-7, with 7 bases fitting TRBD1. V lost 5 bases, J lost 2 bases, and 10 bases stayed unmatched. The CDR3 totals 15 residues. In germline, CDR1 is SGHRS, CDR2 YFSETQ. This CDR3 reads CASSLMTGTTYEQYF. The CDR3 bases are TGCGCCAGCAGTCTTATGACAGGGACCACCTACGAGCAGTACTTC.

The chain is built from TRBV29-1 and TRBJ2-2; no definite D call. Germline V gene data show CDR1 as SQVTM and CDR2 as ANQGSEA. V lost 0 bases and J lost 6, with 11 bases in between. The CDR3 length is 14 residues. DNA of the CDR3: TGCAGCGTTGAAGATGGGGTCCCCGCCGGGGAGCTGTTTTTT. Amino acids: CSVEDGVPAGELFF.

This clonotype was counted only a few times. This rearrangement joins TRBV24-1 to TRBJ2-1; weak D call: TRBD2 (5 bases). The V gene's germline CDR1 is KGHDR and CDR2 SFDVKD. The CDR3 is 15 amino acids. V was shortened by 7 bases and J by 5 bases, with 17 bases between the two germline ends. The CDR3: CATRRARRNHNEQFF. The CDR3 bases are TGTGCCACCAGGAGGGCTAGACGAAATCACAATGAGCAGTTCTTC.

Concerning this clonotype itself: This could be a read error, since a much larger clone is one nucleotide away. The chain has TRBV5-1 and TRBJ1-1; 8 bases line up with TRBD1. This CDR3 comprises 14 residues. The V and J ends lost 0 bases and 3 bases, in that order; junction bases with no gene match: 1. In germline, CDR1 is SGHRS, CDR2 YFSETQ. As DNA, the CDR3 is TGCGCCAGCAGCTTGGGACAGGGGTACACTGAAGCTTTCTTT. Protein: CASSLGQGYTEAFF.

This clonotype was detected a few times. The chain combines TRBV20-1 with TRBJ2-7, with D possibly matching TRBD2 (6 bases). The CDR3 consists of 14 residues. From germline, CDR1 is DFQATT and CDR2 SNEGSKA (reference sequence). V was trimmed by 5 bases and J by 2 bases, leaving 16 bases between them. DNA for the CDR3: TGCAGTGCTGGCCCCAGCGGGCGAACCTACGAGCAGTACTTC. It codes for CSAGPSGRTYEQYF.

This clonotype was observed a few times. The chain employs TRBV5-1 and TRBJ2-7; TRBD2 might be the D (5 bases). The CDR3 runs 16 residues. Between the trimmed V and J ends, which lost 0 bases and 2 bases, there was a span of 15 bases. CDR1 and CDR2 from the germline V gene are SGHRS and YFSETQ. The CDR3 here is CASSLAWARRTYEQYF. The CDR3 nucleotides read TGCGCCAGCAGCTTGGCCTGGGCCCGGAGGACCTACGAGCAGTACTTC.

This clonotype showed up just a few times. V and J are TRBV7-6 and TRBJ1-2; D not resolved. Germline CDR1 SGHVS, CDR2 FNYEAQ. The CDR3 has 17 amino acids. V lost 3 bases, J lost 5 bases, and 22 bases lay in between. The CDR3 sequence: CASSLVSRPNSLYGYTF. DNA of the CDR3: TGTGCCAGCAGCTTGGTTTCCAGGCCGAATTCCCTTTATGGCTACACCTTC.

The chain combines TRBV20-1 with TRBJ2-1; tentatively, D is TRBD2 (8 bases). This CDR3 region has 18 residues. CDR1 is DFQATT, CDR2 SNEGSKA, per germline (reference sequence). Trimming pared 4 bases from V and 2 bases from J, leaving 24 bases between. The CDR3 spells CSANRDRLLADTYNEQFF. The CDR3 DNA follows: TGCAGTGCTAACCGGGACAGACTACTAGCGGATACCTACAATGAGCAGTTCTTC.

CDR3 in amino acids: CSARAISSSYNEQFF. The CDR3 coding sequence is TGCAGTGCTAGAGCGATTAGCAGCTCCTACAATGAGCAGTTCTTC. This chain links TRBV20-1 with TRBJ2-1; D is undetermined. V dropped 1 base and J dropped 0 bases, with 10 bases sitting between them. The CDR3 contains 15 residues. Germline lookup yields CDR1 DFQATT and CDR2 SNEGSKA (reference sequence).

CDR3 DNA: TGTGCCAGCAGCCTCAGACTAGCGGGAGCCGACCACGAGCAGTACTTC. Protein product: CASSLRLAGADHEQYF. This chain joins TRBV3-1 and TRBJ2-7, with 12 bases that match TRBD2. CDR3 length equals 16 residues. V lost 4 bases to trimming and J lost 5 bases; unmatched junction nucleotides: 9. Germline CDR1 reads LGHDT; CDR2 reads YNNKEL (reference sequence).

This sequence joins TRBV14 and TRBJ2-2; D remains ambiguous. Trimming stripped 4 bases from V and 6 bases from J, with 21 bases between. The CDR3 extends over 17 amino acids. Germline V gene sequence: CDR1 SGHDN, CDR2 FVKESK. As DNA, the CDR3 is TGTGCCAGCAGCCGAACGACATACGGGCTCGCCCCCGGGGAGCTGTTTTTT. Translated: CASSRTTYGLAPGELFF. Full variable domain (outside the CDR3, taken from reference TRBV14 and TRBJ2-2): EAGVTQFPSHSVIEKGQTVTLRCDPISGHDNLYWYRRVMGKEIKFLLHFVKESKQDESGMPNNRFLAERTGGTYSTLKVQPAELEDSGVYFCASSRTTYGLAPGELFFGEGSRLTVL.

This clonotype was recorded a few times. V usage is TRBV9 and J usage is TRBJ2-7; no reliable D call. Trimming shortened V by 6 bases and J by 0 bases, and 7 bases separated the two germline ends. Germline loops: CDR1 SGDLS, CDR2 YYNGEE. This CDR3 is built from 12 residues. CDR3 loop: CASMGFSYEQYF. The CDR3 region has the DNA TGTGCCAGCATGGGTTTCTCCTACGAGCAGTACTTC.

The chain recombines TRBV5-1 with TRBJ2-1, with 8 bases matching TRBD1. CDR3 size: 14 residues. The V and J ends lost 4 bases and 8 bases, in that order; junction bases with no gene match: 8. Germline V gene sequence: CDR1 SGHRS, CDR2 YFSETQ. The CDR3 region is CASSASTGADEQFF. The CDR3 DNA follows: TGCGCCAGCAGCGCCTCGACAGGGGCGGATGAGCAGTTCTTC.

This clonotype was seen just once. This chain links TRBV7-2 with TRBJ2-5, with 9 bases fitting TRBD2. The germline V gene encodes CDR1 SGHTA and CDR2 FQGNSA. Trimming removed 7 bases from V and 0 bases from J; junction bases left unmatched: 12. The CDR3 covers 17 residues. The CDR3 region is CASTRPGTSRHQETQYF. The DNA of the CDR3 is TGTGCCAGCACGCGACCCGGGACTAGCAGACACCAAGAGACCCAGTACTTC.

The chain couples TRBV9 to TRBJ2-3; D is unresolved. This CDR3 has 12 amino acids. Germline V CDR1 and CDR2: SGDLS, YYNGEE. V was shortened by 4 bases and J by 6 bases, with 9 bases between the two germline ends. The CDR3 spells CASSPLCDTQYF. CDR3 DNA sequence: TGTGCCAGCAGCCCCCTATGTGATACGCAGTATTTT. Supplemented by reference TRBV9 and TRBJ2-3, the full variable domain reads DSGVTQTPKHLITATGQRVTLRCSPRSGDLSVYWYQQSLDQGLQFLIQYYNGEERAKGNILERFSAQQFPDLHSELNLSSLELGDSALYFCASSPLCDTQYFGPGTRLTVL.

This clonotype was counted only a few times. The V call is TRBV5-1, the J call TRBJ2-1; D tentatively fits TRBD1 or TRBD2 (6 bases each). There are 12 residues in the CDR3. V was trimmed by 5 bases and J by 15 bases, leaving 18 bases between them. Germline-derived CDR1 and CDR2 are SGHRS and YFSETQ. In DNA, the CDR3 is TGCGCCAGCAGGCCGGGGGCCGGGGTACGGTTCTTC. Translated, it gives CASRPGAGVRFF.

J is TRBJ1-1 and V is TRBV5-1; 9 bases line up with TRBD1. The V gene end was trimmed by 5 bases and the J gene end by 4 bases; junction bases not matched to a gene: 6. The CDR3 is 14 residues long. CDR1 is SGHRS, CDR2 YFSETQ, per germline. CDR3 DNA sequence: TGCGCCAGCAGTACAGGGGGCGCGGGCACTGAAGCTTTCTTT. Protein product: CASSTGGAGTEAFF.

This chain connects TRBV11-3 to TRBJ2-1, with 7 bases fitting TRBD2. Germline CDR1 and CDR2: SGHNT and YENEEA. The CDR3 has 16 residues. The V segment lost 2 bases and the J segment 1 base; nucleotides outside the gene matches: 5. The CDR3 sequence: CASSLRSAGSYNEQFF. In DNA, the CDR3 is TGTGCCAGCAGCTTAAGATCAGCGGGATCCTACAATGAGCAGTTCTTC.

V usage is TRBV5-6 and J usage is TRBJ1-1; 7 bases are shared with TRBD1. Germline CDR1 is SGHDT and CDR2 is YYEEEE. The length of the CDR3 is 13 residues. The V segment lost 5 bases and the J segment 4 bases; nucleotides outside the gene matches: 5. The CDR3 DNA sequence: TGTGCCAGCAGTTTTGACAGGGTCACTGAAGCTTTCTTT. Amino acid sequence: CASSFDRVTEAFF.

The chain carries TRBV5-1 and TRBJ2-7; D could derive from TRBD1 or TRBD2 (5 bases each). The CDR3 contains 15 residues. Germline V CDR1 and CDR2: SGHRS, YFSETQ. V shed 0 bases and J shed 6 bases, with 16 bases lying between them. Here the CDR3 DNA reads TGCGCCAGCAGCTTGGGGGCCTTCTCAGGGAGCGAGCAGTACTTC. As protein: CASSLGAFSGSEQYF.

This clonotype turned up a few times. The genes are TRBV5-1 and TRBJ2-1, with 13 bases aligning to TRBD2. Germline trimming cut 3 bases from V and 4 bases from J; bases unmatched to any gene: 7. CDR1 SGHRS and CDR2 YFSETQ come from the germline V gene. This CDR3 region has 17 residues. The CDR3 DNA reads TGCGCCAGCAGCTACACTAGCGGGAGGGCCCAATACAATGAGCAGTTCTTC. Amino acids: CASSYTSGRAQYNEQFF.

The chain employs TRBV6-1 and TRBJ1-2; TRBD1 agrees at 7 bases. This CDR3 spans 15 amino acids. Unmatched junction bases numbered 13, after V lost 4 bases and J lost 8 bases. CDR1 is MNHNS and CDR2 is SASEGT in the germline V gene. CDR3 sequence: CASSALPGTARGYTF. The DNA for the CDR3 is TGTGCCAGCAGTGCACTCCCAGGGACAGCCAGGGGCTACACCTTC.

The rearrangement uses TRBV20-1 and TRBJ1-4, with 7 nucleotides matching TRBD1. There are 16 residues in the CDR3. V lost 0 bases, J lost 2 bases, and 6 bases stayed unmatched. Germline V lookup: CDR1 DFQATT, CDR2 SNEGSKA (reference sequence). The chain's CDR3 is CSARDLPGGTNEKLFF. Written as DNA, the CDR3 is TGCAGTGCTAGAGATCTGCCAGGGGGGACTAATGAAAAACTGTTTTTT.

The CDR3 DNA is TGCAGCGTTGGTCAGCGTTCCTACGAGCAGTACTTC. Amino acids: CSVGQRSYEQYF. The chain is built from TRBV29-1 and TRBJ2-7; D call uncertain. Trimming cost V 4 bases and J 1 base, with 8 bases left between them. The germline V gene has CDR1 SQVTM and CDR2 ANQGSEA. CDR3 length: 12 amino acids.

This clonotype was counted only a few times. The rearrangement uses TRBV12-3 or TRBV12-4 and TRBJ2-2; 9 bases fit TRBD2. Trimming at V came to 2 bases and at J to 0 bases, leaving 4 bases not matched to a gene. The CDR3 runs to 17 residues. DNA for the CDR3: TGTGCCAGCAGTTTACCGGCTAGCGGGACGAACACCGGGGAGCTGTTTTTT. It encodes CASSLPASGTNTGELFF.

In this sample, this clonotype turned up a few times. J is TRBJ2-1 and V is TRBV28; 11 bases agree with TRBD2. This CDR3 contains 18 residues. The germline gives CDR1 MDHEN, CDR2 SYDVKM. V dropped 1 base and J dropped 1; count of bases not matched to a gene: 6. The CDR3 region has the DNA TGTGCCAGCAGTTTATCCTCGGGACTAGCGGTATCCTACAATGAGCAGTTCTTC. Translation: CASSLSSGLAVSYNEQFF.

This sequence joins TRBV5-1 and TRBJ2-7; 7 nucleotides agree with TRBD2. Per the germline V gene, CDR1 is SGHRS and CDR2 is YFSETQ. With 2 bases clipped from V and 0 bases from J, the junction kept 5 bases outside the gene matches. This CDR3 comprises 15 residues. CDR3 coding DNA: TGCGCCAGCAGCTTAAGGGGCGGGAGCTCCTACGAGCAGTACTTC. Protein sequence: CASSLRGGSSYEQYF.